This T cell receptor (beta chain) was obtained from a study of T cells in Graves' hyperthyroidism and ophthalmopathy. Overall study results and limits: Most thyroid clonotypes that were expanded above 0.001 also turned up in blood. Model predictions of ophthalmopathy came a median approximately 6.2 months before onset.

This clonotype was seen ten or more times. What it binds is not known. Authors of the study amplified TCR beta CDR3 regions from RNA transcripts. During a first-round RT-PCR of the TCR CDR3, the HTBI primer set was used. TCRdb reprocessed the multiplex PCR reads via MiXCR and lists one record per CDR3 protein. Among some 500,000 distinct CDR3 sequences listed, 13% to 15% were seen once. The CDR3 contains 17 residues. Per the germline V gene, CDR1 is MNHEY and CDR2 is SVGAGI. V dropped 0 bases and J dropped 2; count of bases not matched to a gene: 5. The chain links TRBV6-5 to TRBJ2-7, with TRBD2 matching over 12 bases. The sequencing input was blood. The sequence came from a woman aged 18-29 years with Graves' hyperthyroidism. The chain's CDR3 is CASSYSPTSGGTYEQYF. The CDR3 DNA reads TGTGCCAGCAGTTACTCACCCACTAGCGGGGGGACCTACGAGCAGTACTTC.